The following is a TCR beta chain sequence with its context. The antigen is unknown. This sample was included in a study of graft-versus-host responses after intestinal transplantation. The wider study: Anti-thymocyte globulin induction preceded about 3 years of tacrolimus and steroid maintenance in all recipients.

Points from the study as a whole: In recipient marrow, GvH clones were found, and some appeared first in ileum or blood.

Trimming cost V 5 bases and J 4 bases; bases outside gene matches: 13. The CDR3 is made up of 18 amino acids. CDR1 is WSHSY and CDR2 is SAAADI in the germline V gene. Clones were sequenced by immunoSEQ multiplex PCR, and TCRdb holds only the in-frame ones, with some missing. The table lists 70,000 or so clones, over 75% of them singletons, with roughly 0.4% in the top ten. J is TRBJ2-1 and V is TRBV10-2, with 11 bases that match TRBD2. The sequenced sample was unstimulated CD4+ T cells sorted from spleen or lymph node cells, obtained before transplant. The receptor was derived from a human donor who was the organ donor for an intestinal transplant. CDR3 residues: CASSIDPTSGALYNEQFF. CDR3 nucleotides: TGCGCCAGCAGTATAGACCCGACTAGCGGGGCATTATACAATGAGCAGTTCTTC.